The 29 T cell receptor beta chains presented below share a single source sample, sequenced in a study of early T cells in non-severe SARS-CoV-2 infection. TCRdb redid the calling of the 5' RACE reads with MiXCR, one entry per CDR3 protein. This sample carries about 72,000 distinct CDR3 sequences, over 9.5% of them seen once, and the ten largest clones take 7.6%. Sequenced here: whole blood, sampled at baseline. These receptors all stem from an adult who was a healthcare worker with PCR-confirmed SARS-CoV-2 infection or an uninfected control (not recorded which).

This clonotype was observed at least ten times. The chain couples TRBV2 to TRBJ1-4; D unresolved. Germline loops: CDR1 SNHLY, CDR2 FYNNEI. Trimming removed 3 bases at V and 7 bases at J, with 9 bases between. The CDR3 has 13 residues. In DNA form, the CDR3 reads TGTGCCAGCAGTGACGGGCGAAGTGAAAAACTGTTTTTT. Amino acids: CASSDGRSEKLFF.

J is TRBJ1-2 and V is TRBV27; unclear D gene. Per germline, CDR1 MNHEY and CDR2 SMNVEV (reference sequence). V gave up 3 bases and J gave up 4 bases, with 9 bases separating them. This CDR3 is built from 13 residues. The CDR3 DNA reads as TGTGCCAGCAGTTTCTCGAAGTTCTATGGCTACACCTTC. Its protein product is CASSFSKFYGYTF.

This chain uses TRBV6-6 with TRBJ1-6, with 7 bases aligning to TRBD1. The CDR3 has 17 amino acids. In germline, CDR1 is MNHNY, CDR2 SVGAGI (reference sequence). V gave up 3 bases and J gave up 9 bases; unmatched junction bases: 14. The CDR3 nucleotides read TGTGCCAGCAGTTATGGGGACAGCAAGTATAATGGTTCACCCCTCCACTTT. Its translation: CASSYGDSKYNGSPLHF.

This clonotype was found a few times. The rearrangement links TRBV28 to TRBJ2-2; the D is unclear. Per the germline V gene, CDR1 is MDHEN and CDR2 is SYDVKM. V lost 8 bases, J lost 1 base, and 5 bases lay in between. This CDR3 is 12 amino acids long. The CDR3 protein is CASEENTGELFF. CDR3 DNA sequence: TGTGCCAGCGAGGAGAACACCGGGGAGCTGTTTTTT. The full variable domain, rest sourced from reference TRBV28 and TRBJ2-2, is DVKVTQSSRYLVKRTGEKVFLECVQDMDHENMFWYRQDPGLGLRLIYFSYDVKMKEKGDIPEGYSVSREKKERFSLILESASTNQTSMYLCASEENTGELFFGEGSRLTVL.

The chain employs TRBV2 and TRBJ2-2; D may be TRBD1 (5 bases). Germline V gives CDR1 SNHLY, CDR2 FYNNEI. The CDR3 contains 13 residues. V was pared by 7 bases and J by 5 bases, with 11 bases between. This chain's CDR3 is CASTQDGTGELFF. In DNA, the CDR3 is TGTGCCAGCACACAGGATGGGACCGGGGAGCTGTTTTTT.

The V gene is TRBV7-6, the J gene TRBJ1-1; 8 bases line up with TRBD1. Germline V gene lookup returns CDR1 SGHVS and CDR2 FNYEAQ. V shed 5 bases and J 0 bases; nucleotides not matched to a gene: 5. The CDR3 runs to 15 residues. The CDR3, as DNA: TGTGCCAGCAGCCCGGGACAGGCCATGAACACTGAAGCTTTCTTT. This codes for CASSPGQAMNTEAFF.

CDR3 DNA: TGTGCCAGTCGGGAGTCGGGGTCCTACGAGCAGTACTTC. This gives the protein CASRESGSYEQYF. The V gene is TRBV6-1, the J gene TRBJ2-7; maybe TRBD2 (6 bases). The V and J ends lost 9 bases and 1 base respectively, with 13 bases between them. The CDR3 length is 13 residues. Germline assignment: CDR1 MNHNS and CDR2 SASEGT.

The CDR3 region has the DNA TGTGCCATCAGTGAGGAGAGGGCCGAAAAACTGTTTTTT. It yields the protein CAISEERAEKLFF. The V gene is TRBV10-3, the J gene TRBJ1-4; unclear D gene. This CDR3 is 13 amino acids long. Germline CDR1 reads ENHRY; CDR2 reads SYGVKD. V lost 2 bases and J 8 bases, leaving 9 bases between the germline ends.

This clonotype has a handful of counts. The rearrangement joins TRBV2 to TRBJ2-7, with TRBD1 matching 7 bases. The trim removed 0 bases at V and 3 bases at J, leaving 8 bases unmatched. The CDR3 runs to 16 residues. The V gene's germline CDR1 is SNHLY and CDR2 FYNNEI. CDR3 protein: CASSEALGYRGYEQYF. CDR3 coding DNA: TGTGCCAGCAGTGAAGCGCTTGGATACAGGGGCTACGAGCAGTACTTC.

A few counts support this clonotype. The gene calls are TRBV12-3 or TRBV12-4 and TRBJ2-2, with 9 bases lining up with TRBD2. The CDR3 runs to 15 residues. Trimming cost V 1 base and J 5 bases; bases outside gene matches: 2. The chain's CDR3 is CASSLGAGGTGELFF. CDR3 DNA sequence: TGTGCCAGCAGTTTAGGAGCGGGGGGAACCGGGGAGCTGTTTTTT.

CDR3 in amino acids: CASSFLQGGNNEQFF. The CDR3 DNA reads TGTGCCAGCAGCTTCCTACAGGGAGGGAACAATGAGCAGTTCTTC. The chain recombines TRBV5-5 with TRBJ2-1; TRBD2 is a possible D gene (7 bases). Germline V gene sequence: CDR1 SGHKS, CDR2 YYEKEE (reference sequence). The germline V and J ends were trimmed by 2 bases and 5 bases, with 14 bases remaining between them. This CDR3 has 15 amino acids.

The genes are TRBV30 and TRBJ2-1; 9 bases match TRBD1. The germline V gene encodes CDR1 GTSNPN and CDR2 SVGIG (reference sequence). The CDR3 covers 12 residues. Germline trimming cut 3 bases from V and 16 bases from J; bases unmatched to any gene: 10. For the CDR3, the DNA is TGTGCCTGGAGATCGAGTGCGGGACAGGGCTTCTTC. It is translated as CAWRSSAGQGFF. The complete variable domain, with remaining parts taken from reference TRBV30 and TRBJ2-1, reads SQTIHQWPATLVQPVGSPLSLECTVEGTSNPNLYWYRQAAGRGLQLLFYSVGIGQISSEVPQNLSASRPQDRQFILSSKKLLLSDSGFYLCAWRSSAGQGFFGPGTRLTVL.

Comments on this clonotype: Given a much more abundant clone one base away, this may be a read error. This likely comes from a read error, as the CDR3 has no conserved phenylalanine or tryptophan at its end. The rearrangement uses TRBV20-1 and TRBJ2-7, with D possibly being TRBD1 or TRBD2 (5 bases each). Looked up from germline, CDR1 is DFQATT and CDR2 is SNEGSKA (reference sequence). The V gene lost 5 bases and the J gene lost 7 bases, with 21 bases spanning the gap. The CDR3 has 14 residues. CDR3 sequence reads: CSASPGRLPREQYS. Written as DNA, the CDR3 is TGCAGTGCTTCCCCGGGACGGCTACCTCGGGAGCAGTACTCC.

This chain links TRBV20-1 with TRBJ1-4, with 8 bases matching TRBD1. CDR3 length: 13 amino acids. Looked up from germline, CDR1 is DFQATT and CDR2 is SNEGSKA (reference sequence). The V gene end was trimmed by 5 bases and the J gene end by 3 bases; junction bases not matched to a gene: 2. The DNA for the CDR3 is TGCAGTGCTCAACAGGGGGCTAATGAAAAACTGTTTTTT. It encodes CSAQQGANEKLFF.

The CDR3 nucleotides read TGTGCCACCAGCGAGGGGGACAGGGTGAGGGGCTACACCTTC. It codes for CATSEGDRVRGYTF. This rearrangement joins TRBV15 to TRBJ1-2; 9 bases match TRBD1. Germline assignment: CDR1 LNHNV and CDR2 YYDKDF (reference sequence). The J segment lost 8 bases and the V segment lost 5 bases, leaving 9 bases of the junction unmatched. The CDR3 is 14 amino acids.

This clonotype was counted a few times. In DNA, the CDR3 is TGTGCCAGCAGCCAAGTCGTCGGTCGCACTGAAGCTTTCTTT. Translation: CASSQVVGRTEAFF. The chain combines TRBV14 with TRBJ1-1; D is ambiguous. Germline assignment: CDR1 SGHDN and CDR2 FVKESK. V was cut by 1 base and J by 4 bases, with 10 bases left in between. The CDR3 runs to 14 residues.

The V call is TRBV30, the J call TRBJ2-1; the D is unclear. This CDR3 has 11 residues. Germline V lookup: CDR1 GTSNPN, CDR2 SVGIG (reference sequence). The germline V and J ends were trimmed by 3 bases and 9 bases, with 9 bases remaining between them. CDR3 loop: CAWSVVSEQFF. The CDR3 DNA reads as TGTGCCTGGAGCGTCGTGAGTGAGCAGTTCTTC.

This clonotype showed up just a few times. The chain has TRBV12-3 or TRBV12-4 and TRBJ1-1, with 12 nucleotides matching TRBD1. This CDR3 is built from 15 residues. With V trimmed by 6 bases and J by 5 bases, 7 bases remained unmatched. The CDR3 protein is CASRPGTGGYTEAFF. In DNA form, the CDR3 reads TGTGCCAGCAGACCCGGGACAGGGGGCTATACTGAAGCTTTCTTT.

This chain links TRBV11-3 with TRBJ2-7; TRBD1 is a possible D gene (5 bases). The CDR3 extends over 11 amino acids. V was clipped by 5 bases and J by 3 bases, with 5 bases between them. Germline lookup yields CDR1 SGHNT and CDR2 YENEEA. The CDR3 DNA follows: TGTGCCAGCAGCACAGGCTACGAGCAGTACTTC. This codes for CASSTGYEQYF.

This clonotype was seen ten or more times. The chain joins TRBV5-6 to TRBJ1-1; a weak D match, TRBD1 (5 bases). Germline V gives CDR1 SGHDT, CDR2 YYEEEE. The CDR3 is 16 residues long. Trimming took 7 bases from V and 1 from J, leaving 20 bases between them. The CDR3 spells CASLQVGEWANTEAFF. The DNA for the CDR3 is TGTGCCAGCTTACAGGTCGGGGAGTGGGCGAACACTGAAGCTTTCTTT.

The chain employs TRBV10-3 and TRBJ1-5, with TRBD1 identical over 8 bases. Germline trimming cut 6 bases from V and 2 bases from J; bases unmatched to any gene: 0. There are 13 residues in the CDR3. Germline CDR1 ENHRY, CDR2 SYGVKD. The DNA for the CDR3 is TGTGCCATCAGGGGACAGGGCAATCAGCCCCAGCATTTT. Translation gives CAIRGQGNQPQHF.

This clonotype was recorded a few times. CDR3 DNA: TGTGCCAGCAGCCGGGGCAGCGTGGTGACGAACACTGAAGCTTTCTTT. Amino acids: CASSRGSVVTNTEAFF. The chain uses TRBV5-5 and TRBJ1-1; tentatively, D is TRBD1 (5 bases). The CDR3 is made up of 16 amino acids. CDR1 is SGHKS, CDR2 YYEKEE, per germline (reference sequence). Trimming stripped 4 bases from V and 1 base from J, with 17 bases between.

This chain connects TRBV7-9 to TRBJ2-7; a possible D gene is TRBD1 (6 bases). From germline, CDR1 is SEHNR and CDR2 FQNEAQ (reference sequence). The V gene lost 5 bases and the J gene lost 6 bases, with 11 bases spanning the gap. This CDR3 region has 12 residues. The CDR3 spells CASSPQGIEQYF. The CDR3 bases are TGTGCCAGCAGCCCACAGGGAATCGAGCAGTACTTC.

This clonotype has a handful of counts. The genes are TRBV27 and TRBJ2-1; D tentatively fits TRBD1 or TRBD2 (5 bases each). The CDR3 covers 16 residues. The germline CDR1 and CDR2 sequences are MNHEY and SMNVEV (reference sequence). With 2 bases removed from V and 8 bases from J, the gap between germline ends came to 19 bases. The CDR3 loop reads CASSLSGARFSDEQFF. In nucleotides, the CDR3 is TGTGCCAGCAGTTTAAGTGGGGCCCGGTTTAGCGATGAGCAGTTCTTC.

This clonotype was seen a handful of times. The CDR3 nucleotides read TGCGCCAGCAGACCGGGACGGCCTGTCGGCTACACCTTC. It codes for CASRPGRPVGYTF. The chain links TRBV5-1 to TRBJ1-2, with a tentative D call TRBD1 (5 bases). V was pared by 5 bases and J by 8 bases, with 16 bases between. The CDR3 runs to 13 residues. Germline V gives CDR1 SGHRS, CDR2 YFSETQ.

This clonotype turned up a few times. V is TRBV5-1 and J is TRBJ2-1; 7 bases agree with TRBD1. This CDR3 region has 15 residues. The germline gives CDR1 SGHRS, CDR2 YFSETQ. Trimming removed 10 bases from V and 4 bases from J; junction bases left unmatched: 14. In DNA form, the CDR3 reads TGCGCCTCCCGGGACAGTCCCGAGGATTACAATGAGCAGTTCTTC. Translation: CASRDSPEDYNEQFF. Full variable domain (remainder filled in from reference TRBV5-1 and TRBJ2-1): KAGVTQTPRYLIKTRGQQVTLSCSPISGHRSVSWYQQTPGQGLQFLFEYFSETQRNKGNFPGRFSGRQFSNSRSEMNVSTLELGDSALYLCASRDSPEDYNEQFFGPGTRLTVL.

The chain is built from TRBV10-3 and TRBJ2-1; TRBD2 agrees at 9 bases. This CDR3 spans 16 amino acids. The V segment lost 3 bases and the J segment 6 bases; nucleotides outside the gene matches: 9. CDR1 is ENHRY and CDR2 is SYGVKD in the germline V gene. The CDR3 loop is CAISDAGASGANEQFF. The CDR3, as DNA: TGTGCCATCAGTGATGCAGGGGCTAGCGGGGCCAATGAGCAGTTCTTC.

This clonotype came up many times. V usage is TRBV30 and J usage is TRBJ2-3; 13 nucleotides align to TRBD2. With V trimmed by 2 bases and J by 6 bases, 8 bases remained unmatched. Per germline, CDR1 GTSNPN and CDR2 SVGIG (reference sequence). The CDR3 is 16 amino acids. CDR3 region: CAWSPWTSGGGDTQYF. The DNA for the CDR3 is TGTGCCTGGAGTCCATGGACTAGCGGGGGCGGGGATACGCAGTATTTT.

J is TRBJ2-3 and V is TRBV3-1, with TRBD1 matching over 7 bases. The CDR3 runs 16 residues. The V gene's germline CDR1 is LGHDT and CDR2 YNNKEL (reference sequence). Unmatched junction bases numbered 5, after V lost 2 bases and J lost 0 bases. The CDR3 DNA is TGTGCCAGCAGCCAACCGGGACAGCCCAGCACAGATACGCAGTATTTT. Its protein is CASSQPGQPSTDTQYF.